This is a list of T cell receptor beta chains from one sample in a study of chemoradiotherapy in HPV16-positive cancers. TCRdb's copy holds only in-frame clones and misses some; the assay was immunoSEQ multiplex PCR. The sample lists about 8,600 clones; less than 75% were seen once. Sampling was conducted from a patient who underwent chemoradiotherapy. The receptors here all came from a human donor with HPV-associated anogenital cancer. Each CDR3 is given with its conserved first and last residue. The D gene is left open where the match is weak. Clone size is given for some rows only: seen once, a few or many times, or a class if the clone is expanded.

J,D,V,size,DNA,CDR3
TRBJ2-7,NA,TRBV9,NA,TGTGCCAGCAGCGTAGCCGCAGGGAGTTTGGGCGAGCAGTACTTC,CASSVAAGSLGEQYF
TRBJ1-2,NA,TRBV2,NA,TGTGCCAGCAGGGGGGACACTTCGTGGGGCTATGGCTACACCTTC,CASRGDTSWGYGYTF
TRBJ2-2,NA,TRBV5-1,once,TGCGCCAGCCGGCCAACAGCGTTGAAGGACGGGGAGCTGTTTTTT,CASRPTALKDGELFF
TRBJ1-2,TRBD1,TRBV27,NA,TGTGCCAGCAGTCACGGACATAGACAGGGAGACTACACCTTC,CASSHGHRQGDYTF
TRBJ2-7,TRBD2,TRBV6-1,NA,TGTGCCAGCAGCGGGGGGGCGATCCACGAGCAGTACTTC,CASSGGAIHEQYF
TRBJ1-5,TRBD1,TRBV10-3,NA,TGTGCCATCAGCGTGACAGGGGGTATTGGTCAGCCCCAGCATTTT,CAISVTGGIGQPQHF
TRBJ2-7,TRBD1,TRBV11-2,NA,TGTGCCAGCAGCGCACTCGGACAGGGGGCTTCCGAGCAGTACTTC,CASSALGQGASEQYF
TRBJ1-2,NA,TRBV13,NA,TGTGCCAGCAGCTTGGGCAGAACCAACTATGGCTACACCTTC,CASSLGRTNYGYTF
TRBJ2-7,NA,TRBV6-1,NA,TGTGCCAGCCGAGGTAGAGCCTACGAGCAGTACTTC,CASRGRAYEQYF
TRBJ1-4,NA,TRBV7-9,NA,TGTGCCAGCAGTTATAAAGTCCAGGTTCCAACTAATGAAAAACTGTTTTTT,CASSYKVQVPTNEKLFF
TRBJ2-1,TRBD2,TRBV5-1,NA,TGCGCCAGCAGTCGAGCGGGGGGCCACAATGAGCAGTTCTTC,CASSRAGGHNEQFF
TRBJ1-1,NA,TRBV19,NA,TGTGCCAGTATCGCGACTTCAGCCGGCACTGAAGCTTTCTTT,CASIATSAGTEAFF
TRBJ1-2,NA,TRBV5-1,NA,TGCGCCACCAAATATACCGGGACAACCACTAACTATGGCTACACCTTC,CATKYTGTTTNYGYTF
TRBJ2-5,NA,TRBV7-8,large,TGTGCCAGCGGCGACTGGGAAGAGACCCAGTACTTC,CASGDWEETQYF
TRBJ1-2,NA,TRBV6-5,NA,TGTGCCAGCAGTTTGAACAGGGACTATGGCTACACCTTC,CASSLNRDYGYTF
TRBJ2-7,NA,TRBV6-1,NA,TGTGCCAGCAGTATTGCTGACAGCTCCTACGAGCAGTACTTC,CASSIADSSYEQYF
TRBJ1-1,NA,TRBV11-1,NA,TGTGCCAGCAGCTTATGGGAGAGGGACACTGAAGCTTTCTTT,CASSLWERDTEAFF
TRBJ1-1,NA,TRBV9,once,TGTGCCAGCAGCGTAGTCCTGCAGGGCGGAACTGAAGCTTTCTTT,CASSVVLQGGTEAFF
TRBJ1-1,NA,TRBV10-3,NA,TGTGCCATCAGTGGGGGGGACCGAGGGGGGTCGAACACTGAAGCTTTCTTT,CAISGGDRGGSNTEAFF
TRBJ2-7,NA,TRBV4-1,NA,TGCGCCAGCAGCCAAGCAGCCTCTTACGAGCAGTACTTC,CASSQAASYEQYF
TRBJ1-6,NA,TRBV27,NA,TGTGCCAGCAGTTACCTCGGAAGCTCCTATAATTCACCCCTCCACTTT,CASSYLGSSYNSPLHF
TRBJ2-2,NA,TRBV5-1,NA,TGCGCCAGCAGCTTGCGGCTGGGTGGAGGGGCCGGGGAGCTGTTTTTT,CASSLRLGGGAGELFF
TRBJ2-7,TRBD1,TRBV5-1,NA,TGCGCCAGCAGCTTCTCCACAGGGGAACTATACGAGCAGTACTTC,CASSFSTGELYEQYF
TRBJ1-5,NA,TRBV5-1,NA,TGCGCCAGCAGCTTTGCAGGGGAGGGTCAGCCCCAGCATTTT,CASSFAGEGQPQHF
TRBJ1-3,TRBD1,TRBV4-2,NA,TGTGCCAGCAGCCGAGACAGGGGGCGGGAAAACACCATATATTTT,CASSRDRGRENTIYF
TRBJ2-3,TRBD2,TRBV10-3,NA,TGTGCCATCAGTGAGGGGACTAGCGGTATGACAGATACGCAGTATTTT,CAISEGTSGMTDTQYF
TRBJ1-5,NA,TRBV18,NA,TGTGCCAGCTCACCCATAGGGTCGCAGCCCCAGCATTTT,CASSPIGSQPQHF
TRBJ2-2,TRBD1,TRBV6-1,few,TGTGCCAGCAGTAAGACAGGGGGTCTGACCGGGGAGCTGTTTTTT,CASSKTGGLTGELFF
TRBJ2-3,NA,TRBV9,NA,TGTGCCAGCAGCGTATTGGGGCGGGGCACAGATACGCAGTATTTT,CASSVLGRGTDTQYF
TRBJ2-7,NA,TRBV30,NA,TGTGCCTGGAGTCCCACTACCAGGAGCTCCTACGAGCAGTACTTC,CAWSPTTRSSYEQYF
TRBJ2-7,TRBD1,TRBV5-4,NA,TGTGCCAGCAGCTTAGGAGGGACAGGGTGGGACGAGCAGTACTTC,CASSLGGTGWDEQYF
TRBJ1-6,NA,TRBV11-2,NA,TGTGCCAGCAGCCCTAGGGGGGTTGGCCTTAATTCACCCCTCCACTTT,CASSPRGVGLNSPLHF
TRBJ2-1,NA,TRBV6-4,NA,TGTGCCAGCAGTGTTCGTTGGGGGTTCGAAAATGAGCAGTTCTTC,CASSVRWGFENEQFF
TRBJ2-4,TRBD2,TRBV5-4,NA,TGTGCCAGCAGCTCGGGGGGGGCCTTAGCCAAAAACATTCAGTACTTC,CASSSGGALAKNIQYF
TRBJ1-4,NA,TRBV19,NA,TGTGCCAGTAGTATCCAGTCCTATGAAAAACTGTTTTTT,CASSIQSYEKLFF
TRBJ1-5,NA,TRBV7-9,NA,TGTGCCAGCAGCCTAACAAGCGACAATCAGCCCCAGCATTTT,CASSLTSDNQPQHF
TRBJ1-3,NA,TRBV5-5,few,TGTGCCAGCAGCTTGTTGGGGGTTGGAAACACCATATATTTT,CASSLLGVGNTIYF
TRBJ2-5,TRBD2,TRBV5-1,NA,TGCGCCAGCAGCTTACTGACTAGCGGGGGGGCGGAGACCCAGTACTTC,CASSLLTSGGAETQYF
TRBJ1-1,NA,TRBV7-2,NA,TGTGCCAGCAGCGTTGAGGACGACACTGAAGCTTTCTTT,CASSVEDDTEAFF
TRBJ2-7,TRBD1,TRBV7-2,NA,TGTGCCAGCAGCTTAACAGGGGTAGGGCAGTACTTC,CASSLTGVGQYF
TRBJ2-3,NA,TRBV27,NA,TGTGCCAGCAGTTTATCGGGAGGGGGGGCCAGAGCAGATACGCAGTATTTT,CASSLSGGGARADTQYF
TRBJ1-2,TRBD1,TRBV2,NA,TGTGCCAGCAGTGGAGGGCAGGGGGGCGTAAAGGACTATGGCTACACCTTC,CASSGGQGGVKDYGYTF
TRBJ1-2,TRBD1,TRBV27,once,TGTGCCAGCAGTCTCGGCTCGACAGGGCTCCCCTATGGCTACACCTTC,CASSLGSTGLPYGYTF
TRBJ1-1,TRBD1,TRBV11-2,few,TGTGCCAGCAGCCAGGACAGGGTGAAAGCTTTCTTT,CASSQDRVKAFF
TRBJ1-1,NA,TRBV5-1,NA,TGCGCCAGCAGCTATTCCGGGGGGGCGGACGGGTCTTTCTTT,CASSYSGGADGSFF
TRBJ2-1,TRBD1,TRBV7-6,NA,TGTGCCAGCAGCTTGACCGGGACAGTGGACAATGAGCAGTTCTTC,CASSLTGTVDNEQFF
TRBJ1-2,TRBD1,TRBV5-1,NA,TGCGCCAGCAGCCCCACAGGGGGCGGGTATGGCTACACCTTC,CASSPTGGGYGYTF
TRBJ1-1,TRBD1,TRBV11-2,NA,TGTGCCAGCAGTCTACAGGGGGGAGCCACTGAAGCTTTCTTT,CASSLQGGATEAFF
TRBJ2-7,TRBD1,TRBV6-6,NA,TGTGCCAGCAGTTACTCGTCCCAGGGGGCAGGGGAGCAGTACTTC,CASSYSSQGAGEQYF
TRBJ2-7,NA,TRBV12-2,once,TGTGCAAGTCGCGTTAGCGGGGGATGTATCTACGAGCAGTACTTC,CASRVSGGCIYEQYF
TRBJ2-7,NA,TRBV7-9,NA,TGTGCCAGCAGCTTATTTGGCAGGGAGCTCTACGAGCAGTACTTC,CASSLFGRELYEQYF
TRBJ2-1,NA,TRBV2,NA,TGTGCCAGCAAGGCAGAGTCCTACAATGAGCAGTTCTTC,CASKAESYNEQFF
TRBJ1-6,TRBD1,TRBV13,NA,TGTGCCAGCAGCCGGACAGGGTCGGGTAATTCACCCCTCCACTTT,CASSRTGSGNSPLHF
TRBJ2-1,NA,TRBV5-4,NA,TGTGCCAGCAGCGTCTGGGGGGGGCGCTTAAATGAGCAGTTCTTC,CASSVWGGRLNEQFF
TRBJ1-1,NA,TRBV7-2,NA,TGTGCCAGCAGCTTAGGGGTCTACACTGAAGCTTTCTTT,CASSLGVYTEAFF
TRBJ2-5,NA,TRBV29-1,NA,TGCAGCGGTACATCGACTGAGACCCAGTACTTC,CSGTSTETQYF
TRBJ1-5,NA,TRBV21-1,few,TGTGCCAGCAGACTAAAGCCCCAGCATTTT,CASRLKPQHF
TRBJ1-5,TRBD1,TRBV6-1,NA,TGTGCCAGCAGGGGACAGGGCGATATTCAGCCCCAGCATTTT,CASRGQGDIQPQHF
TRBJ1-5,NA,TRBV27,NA,TGTGCCAGCAGAATGACGGCCGATAGCAATCAGCCCCAGCATTTT,CASRMTADSNQPQHF
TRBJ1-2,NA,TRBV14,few,TGTGCCAGCAGCCAAGGGGCAGGGTACTATGGCTACACCTTC,CASSQGAGYYGYTF